The rows below give T cell receptor beta chains drawn from one sample of a study of shared clonotypes between healthy human individuals. Method: immunoSEQ multiplex PCR; TCRdb's copy keeps in-frame clones and lacks some. The table records about 960,000 clones, approximately 80% of them present only once. The sequencing sample was made of memory CD4+ T cells sorted from blood. These receptors were obtained from a man between 18 and 29 years old in good health. The CDR3 runs from the conserved cysteine through the conserved F or W. The D gene is left open where the match is weak. Some rows mark clone size as missing; the rest say once, few, many or name a class of expanded clone.

>TRBV19|.|few|TRBJ1-4
CASSMGQGNEKLFF
TGTGCCAGTAGTATGGGGCAGGGTAATGAAAAACTGTTTTTT
>TRBV7-7|.|.|TRBJ2-5
CASSLSRSGTQYF
TGTGCTAGCAGCTTAAGCCGGTCGGGGACCCAGTACTTC
>TRBV5-4|.|.|TRBJ1-2
CASSSSSGAVRYGYTF
TGTGCCAGCAGCTCATCCTCGGGGGCCGTTCGGTATGGCTACACCTTC
>TRBV18|.|few|TRBJ1-2
CASSPPQWRGYGYTF
TGTGCCAGCTCACCCCCCCAGTGGAGGGGCTATGGCTACACCTTC
>TRBV5-6|.|few|TRBJ1-6
CASSLQGNSYNSPLHF
TGTGCCAGCAGCTTGCAGGGAAACTCCTATAATTCACCCCTCCACTTT
>TRBV5-1|TRBD2|.|TRBJ2-2
CASSLAAGLTGELFF
TGCGCCAGCAGCTTGGCAGCGGGGTTGACCGGGGAGCTGTTTTTT
>TRBV5-4|.|.|TRBJ1-2
CASSPSLQGGYGYTF
TGTGCCAGCAGTCCAAGCTTACAGGGCGGATACGGCTACACCTTC
>TRBV7-2|TRBD1|once|TRBJ1-1
CASSLRGQVNTEAFF
TGTGCCAGCAGCTTAAGAGGACAGGTGAACACTGAAGCTTTCTTT
>TRBV20-1|.|once|TRBJ1-4
CSATGNEKLFF
TGCAGTGCTACAGGGAATGAAAAACTGTTTTTT
>TRBV2|TRBD2|once|TRBJ2-7
CASGLAGLYEQYF
TGTGCCAGCGGGCTAGCGGGCTTATACGAGCAGTACTTC
>TRBV7-2|.|.|TRBJ2-3
CASSEPRDTDTQYF
TGTGCCAGCAGCGAACCCAGGGATACAGATACGCAGTATTTT
>TRBV12-5|TRBD1|.|TRBJ2-2
CASMDRRATGELFF
TGTGCTAGTATGGACAGGCGCGCCACCGGGGAGCTGTTTTTT
>TRBV18|.|.|TRBJ1-1
CASKGRMGDMNTEAFF
TGTGCCAGCAAAGGACGGATGGGGGATATGAACACTGAAGCTTTCTTT
>TRBV6-6|.|.|TRBJ2-5
CASSRGAETQYF
TGTGCCAGCAGTCGGGGGGCAGAGACCCAGTACTTC
>TRBV18|TRBD1|.|TRBJ1-2
CASSFDRAYYGYTF
TGTGCCAGCTCATTTGACAGGGCTTACTATGGCTACACCTTC
>TRBV4-1|TRBD1|.|TRBJ2-2
CASSQQLGQGAFLTGELFF
TGCGCCAGCAGCCAACAGTTAGGACAGGGGGCTTTCCTCACCGGGGAGCTGTTTTTT
>TRBV5-1|TRBD2|.|TRBJ2-1
CASSATSGYEQFF
TGCGCCAGCAGCGCCACTAGCGGTTATGAGCAGTTCTTC
>TRBV11-2|.|.|TRBJ2-1
CASSFQPPEQFF
TGTGCCAGCAGCTTTCAGCCGCCTGAGCAGTTCTTC
>TRBV30|.|once|TRBJ1-2
CAWSGDRTNYGYTF
TGTGCCTGGAGTGGGGACCGAACTAACTATGGCTACACCTTC
>TRBV11-2|.|.|TRBJ2-2
CASSRGSTTFTGELFF
TGTGCCAGCAGCCGTGGCAGCACAACCTTCACCGGGGAGCTGTTTTTT
>TRBV28|.|once|TRBJ1-4
CASRIGGVGEKLFF
TGTGCCAGCCGGATCGGGGGCGTAGGGGAAAAACTGTTTTTT
>TRBV7-2|TRBD1|once|TRBJ1-5
CASSSEGQLNQPQHF
TGTGCCAGCAGCTCCGAGGGACAGCTAAATCAGCCCCAGCATTTT
>TRBV30|.|many|TRBJ1-2
CAWSRDRPRGYTF
TGTGCCTGGAGCCGGGACCGCCCTCGGGGCTACACCTTC
>TRBV5-6|TRBD1|many|TRBJ2-4
CASSIKDRGGIQYF
TGTGCCAGCAGCATAAAGGACAGGGGTGGGATTCAGTACTTC
>TRBV9|.|.|TRBJ1-2
CASSVEETNYGYTF
TGTGCCAGCAGCGTAGAGGAAACTAACTATGGCTACACCTTC
>TRBV19|.|.|TRBJ1-2
CASSKGRNYGYTF
TGTGCCAGTAGTAAGGGACGTAACTATGGCTACACCTTC
>TRBV5-6|.|once|TRBJ2-1
CASSPHLGKSNEQFF
TGTGCCAGCAGCCCTCACCTTGGGAAGTCCAATGAGCAGTTCTTC
>TRBV27|.|.|TRBJ2-1
CASGTGRTYNEQFF
TGTGCCAGCGGAACAGGGAGGACCTACAATGAGCAGTTCTTC
>TRBV30|.|few|TRBJ1-1
CAWSVNEAGNVFF
TGTGCCTGGAGTGTCAATGAGGCAGGGAACGTTTTCTTT
>TRBV7-2|.|.|TRBJ2-7
CASRRDTTYEQYF
TGTGCCAGCAGAAGGGACACCACCTACGAGCAGTACTTC
>TRBV11-3|.|.|TRBJ2-2
CASSSNRATGELFF
TGTGCCAGCAGCTCCAACAGGGCAACCGGGGAGCTGTTTTTT
>TRBV19|.|few|TRBJ1-2
CASSPGVHGYTF
TGTGCCAGCAGTCCGGGTGTTCATGGCTACACCTTC
>TRBV30|TRBD2|few|TRBJ2-3
CAWSVRGGTDTQYF
TGTGCCTGGAGTGTACGGGGGGGCACAGATACGCAGTATTTT
>TRBV29-1|TRBD1|.|TRBJ1-5
CSVVDRAGQPQHF
TGCAGCGTCGTTGACAGGGCGGGACAGCCCCAGCATTTT
>TRBV5-4|.|.|TRBJ2-7
CASSLSGSSYEQYF
TGTGCCAGCAGCTTGAGTGGGAGCTCCTACGAGCAGTACTTC
>TRBV18|TRBD2|.|TRBJ2-5
CASSPPGTTQETQYF
TGTGCCAGCTCGCCCCCCGGGACTACTCAAGAGACCCAGTACTTC
>TRBV5-8|.|.|TRBJ1-5
CASSLNSNQPQHF
TGTGCCAGCAGCTTAAACAGTAATCAGCCCCAGCATTTT
>TRBV9|.|once|TRBJ1-2
CASSPDTNYGYTF
TGTGCCAGCAGCCCGGACACAAACTATGGCTACACCTTC
>TRBV6-6|.|.|TRBJ2-3
CASKGRTDTQYF
TGTGCCAGCAAGGGGCGCACAGATACGCAGTATTTT
>TRBV10-2|.|many|TRBJ1-2
CASSPTGNYGYTF
TGCGCCAGCAGTCCTACTGGGAACTATGGCTACACCTTC
>TRBV5-1|TRBD1|.|TRBJ1-5
CASSLAGGSNQPQHF
TGCGCCAGCAGCTTGGCAGGGGGGAGCAATCAGCCCCAGCATTTT
>TRBV15|.|once|TRBJ1-2
CATSRDLGQGGYTF
TGTGCCACCAGCAGAGATCTGGGACAAGGGGGCTACACCTTC
>TRBV18|.|.|TRBJ2-5
CASSPWASRETQYF
TGTGCCAGCTCACCTTGGGCGTCTCGGGAGACCCAGTACTTC
>TRBV5-1|TRBD1|.|TRBJ1-3
CASKQTGEAVNTIYF
TGCGCCAGCAAACAGACAGGGGAGGCAGTAAACACCATATATTTT
>TRBV6-1|.|.|TRBJ2-2
CASRMAALNTGELFF
TGTGCCAGCAGGATGGCAGCCCTAAACACCGGGGAGCTGTTTTTT
>TRBV9|.|.|TRBJ2-2
CASSVVGHQRPGELFF
TGTGCCAGCAGCGTAGTCGGACATCAACGACCCGGGGAGCTGTTTTTT
>TRBV11-2|.|.|TRBJ1-5
CASSLVAGPRGQPQHF
TGTGCCAGCAGCTTAGTTGCCGGGCCGCGGGGTCAGCCCCAGCATTTT
>TRBV7-9|.|.|TRBJ1-2
CASKGSYGYTF
TGTGCCAGCAAAGGGAGCTATGGCTACACCTTC
>TRBV28|.|.|TRBJ1-1
CASYNRARGNTEAFF
TGTGCCAGCTATAACCGGGCGCGTGGAAACACTGAAGCTTTCTTT
>TRBV5-1|TRBD1|.|TRBJ1-2
CASSFGQGGSYGYTF
TGCGCCAGCAGCTTTGGACAGGGGGGCAGCTATGGCTACACCTTC
>TRBV27|TRBD1|few|TRBJ1-6
CATGQGYNSPLHF
TGTGCCACCGGACAGGGATATAATTCACCCCTCCACTTT
>TRBV18|.|.|TRBJ2-2
CASSPGHNTGELFF
TGTGCCAGCTCACCAGGCCATAACACCGGGGAGCTGTTTTTT